This entry lists 10 T cell receptor beta chains sequenced from one sample in a study of control samples from healthy donors and cancer patients. The repertoire was sequenced with immunoSEQ multiplex PCR; TCRdb's copy has only in-frame clones and lacks some. Of some 120,000 clones listed, 75% to 95% are singletons. Specimen: blood. These receptors were obtained from a man aged 18 to 30 in good health.

This chain uses TRBV30 with TRBJ2-3; 7 bases align to TRBD2. The germline CDR1 and CDR2 sequences are GTSNPN and SVGIG (reference sequence). CDR3 length equals 17 residues. Germline trimming cut 2 bases from V and 4 bases from J; bases unmatched to any gene: 15. CDR3 amino acids: CAWSPVRREWVPDTQYF. The CDR3 DNA follows: TGTGCCTGGAGTCCCGTAAGGCGGGAGTGGGTCCCAGATACGCAGTATTTT.

V usage is TRBV25-1 and J usage is TRBJ1-5, with D possibly being TRBD1 (5 bases). The germline CDR1 and CDR2 sequences are MGHDK and SYGVNS. V dropped 8 bases and J dropped 7 bases, with 15 bases sitting between them. The length of the CDR3 is 13 residues. The CDR3 nucleotides read TGTGCCAGCCAGGGAGGGCTGGAGCAGCCCCAGCATTTT. Amino acids: CASQGGLEQPQHF.

The chain carries TRBV29-1 and TRBJ2-3, with a weak D call TRBD2 (6 bases). CDR3 size: 13 residues. CDR1 and CDR2 (germline): SQVTM, ANQGSEA. Trimming took 6 bases from V and 4 from J, leaving 14 bases between them. The CDR3 sequence: CSVGQGGADTQYF. For the CDR3, the DNA is TGCAGCGTGGGGCAGGGAGGCGCAGATACGCAGTATTTT.

The J gene is TRBJ1-6, the V gene TRBV28, with D possibly being TRBD1 (6 bases). The CDR3 is made up of 15 amino acids. The ends were cut back, 5 bases at V and 7 bases at J, with 15 bases in the middle. Germline CDR1 and CDR2: MDHEN and SYDVKM. CDR3 in DNA: TGTGCCAGCAGTACTACGGGACACCAAAATTCACCCCTCCACTTT. Protein product: CASSTTGHQNSPLHF.

V and J are TRBV27 and TRBJ2-1, with 7 bases that match TRBD1. V lost 8 bases to trimming and J lost 8 bases; unmatched junction nucleotides: 9. In germline, CDR1 is MNHEY, CDR2 SMNVEV (reference sequence). This CDR3 comprises 13 residues. The CDR3 DNA follows: TGTGCCAGCTCATATAACAGGGGTTATGAGCAGTTCTTC. It yields the protein CASSYNRGYEQFF.

The chain recombines TRBV30 with TRBJ1-2; D uncertain. CDR3 length equals 12 residues. Germline CDR1 and CDR2: GTSNPN and SVGIG (reference sequence). V lost 1 base and J lost 2, with 5 bases in between. The CDR3 coding sequence is TGTGCCTGGAGTGGGGTCAACTATGGCTACACCTTC. This codes for CAWSGVNYGYTF.

The chain couples TRBV7-9 to TRBJ2-1, with a weak D call TRBD1 (6 bases). The CDR3 is made up of 15 amino acids. Germline V lookup: CDR1 SEHNR, CDR2 FQNEAQ (reference sequence). The ends were cut back, 6 bases at V and 5 bases at J, with 17 bases in the middle. The CDR3: CASSNYRALDNEQFF. For the CDR3, the DNA is TGTGCCAGCAGTAACTACAGGGCTTTGGACAATGAGCAGTTCTTC.

This chain joins TRBV5-1 and TRBJ2-5, with D possibly TRBD2 on 5 matching bases. CDR3 length: 14 amino acids. Germline lookup yields CDR1 SGHRS and CDR2 YFSETQ. The V end lost 1 base, the J end lost 4 bases, and 11 bases lay between the germline ends. For the CDR3, the DNA is TGCGCCAGCAGCTTGAGGGTACGGGGAGAGACCCAGTACTTC. It encodes CASSLRVRGETQYF.

The gene calls are TRBV25-1 and TRBJ1-4; no reliable D call. This CDR3 comprises 14 residues. CDR1 MGHDK and CDR2 SYGVNS come from the germline V gene. V gave up 8 bases and J gave up 2 bases, with 12 bases separating them. CDR3 protein: CASASAGTNEKLFF. CDR3 nucleotide sequence: TGTGCCAGCGCGTCGGCTGGCACTAATGAAAAACTGTTTTTT. The variable domain in full, with the rest retrieved from reference TRBV25-1 and TRBJ1-4, is EADIYQTPRYLVIGTGKKITLECSQTMGHDKMYWYQQDPGMELHLIHYSYGVNSTEKGDLSSESTVSRIRTEHFPLTLESARPSHTSQYLCASASAGTNEKLFFGSGTQLSVL.

The chain links TRBV25-1 to TRBJ1-2; no firm D call. Trimming took off 3 bases at V and 5 bases at J, with 4 bases between the two ends. Germline assignment: CDR1 MGHDK and CDR2 SYGVNS. The CDR3 loop spans 11 amino acids. The CDR3 bases are TGTGCCAGCAGTGACGGGTATGGCTACACCTTC. Amino acid sequence: CASSDGYGYTF.